The source of this T cell receptor (beta chain) is a study of molecular identifiers for immune sequencing clone quantification. The table lists this clonotype with many counts. Trimming took 5 bases from V and 6 from J, leaving 15 bases between them. Germline V gene data show CDR1 as SGHRS and CDR2 as YFSETQ. This CDR3 is built from 14 residues. TCRdb re-called the PCR reads through MiXCR, storing one row per CDR3 protein. The sample gives some 100,000 distinct CDR3 sequences, under 20% of which show up once; roughly 0.93% is in the top ten. This clonotype was obtained from a human donor in good health. Some libraries in this study had Jurkat cell RNA spiked in. The chain combines TRBV5-1 with TRBJ1-5; D is perhaps TRBD1 (5 bases). Source material: naive CD8+ T cells from blood, with Jurkat cell RNA spiked in. Subset described: FACS-sorted CD8+CD4-CCR7+CD45RA+ naive T cells. CDR3 nucleotide sequence: TGCGCCAGCAGTCCCATGGGGGACCGTCAGCCCCAGCATTTT. Translated, it gives CASSPMGDRQPQHF. Full variable domain (missing parts from reference TRBV5-1 and TRBJ1-5): KAGVTQTPRYLIKTRGQQVTLSCSPISGHRSVSWYQQTPGQGLQFLFEYFSETQRNKGNFPGRFSGRQFSNSRSEMNVSTLELGDSALYLCASSPMGDRQPQHFGDGTRLSIL.